Only a few counts were recorded for the clone carrying this T cell receptor beta chain. Its specificity is not known. TCR beta CDR3 regions were amplified from RNA. First-round RT-PCR with HTBI primers amplified the TCR CDR3 region. TCRdb itself ran the multiplex PCR reads through MiXCR, one entry per CDR3 protein. The sample holds approximately 610,000 distinct CDR3 sequences, roughly 14% seen once. The sample belongs to a study of T cells in Graves' hyperthyroidism and ophthalmopathy. Study findings and constraints: Onset of ophthalmopathy came a median 6.5 months after the model predicted it. Most clonotypes expanded in thyroid above 0.001 were likewise present in blood. Separation of ophthalmopathy from stable hyperthyroidism was achieved by a 13 V-J model.

The source of the PBMCs was over 8.5 ml of fresh peripheral blood. V lost 7 bases, J lost 2 bases, and 11 bases lay in between. The CDR3 sequence is 12 residues long. Germline CDR1 and CDR2: SQVTM and ANQGSEA. The sequenced sample was blood. The chain uses TRBV29-1 and TRBJ1-2; D is possibly TRBD1 (5 bases). This sequence originates from a woman aged 40 to 49 with Graves' ophthalmopathy. The CDR3 region has the DNA TGCAGCGCCGGGGCCTCGAACTATGGCTACACCTTC. Translating it yields CSAGASNYGYTF.